Shown below are 30 T cell receptor beta chains from a single sample sequenced in a study of blood T cells in healthy people across ages. Through a sample-barcoded 5' primer and a J-beta primer mix, a second PCR was run for about 6 to 11 cycles. TCRdb re-analysed the 5' RACE reads in MiXCR, keeping a single row per CDR3 protein. The data show around 1,000,000 distinct CDR3 sequences, with roughly two fifths seen just once and about 12% held by the top ten. Sequencing used blood. The receptor source for this set is a man younger than 30 in good health.

The genes are TRBV4-3 and TRBJ1-2; no definite D call. CDR1 LGHNA and CDR2 YSLEER come from the germline V gene. The length of the CDR3 is 15 residues. V lost 0 bases, J lost 4 bases, and 12 bases lay in between. CDR3 DNA sequence: TGCGCCAGCAGCCAAGACGGAAGTGTTGGCTATGGCTACACCTTC. It translates to CASSQDGSVGYGYTF.

The chain combines TRBV27 with TRBJ2-7; the match to TRBD2 covers 13 bases. CDR1 is MNHEY, CDR2 SMNVEV, per germline (reference sequence). CDR3 length: 19 amino acids. Trimming at V came to 3 bases and at J to 7 bases, leaving 18 bases not matched to a gene. This CDR3 reads CASSLGNPWGTSGDHEQYF. CDR3 sequence (DNA): TGTGCCAGCAGTTTGGGCAATCCCTGGGGGACTAGCGGGGATCATGAGCAGTACTTC.

The chain couples TRBV30 to TRBJ1-2, with 7 bases identical to TRBD1. The CDR3 spans 15 residues. The germline gives CDR1 GTSNPN, CDR2 SVGIG (reference sequence). Trimming cost V 1 base and J 0 bases; bases outside gene matches: 5. The CDR3 nucleotides read TGTGCCTGGAGTGACTACGGGACAGCTAACTATGGCTACACCTTC. It translates to CAWSDYGTANYGYTF.

This clonotype was counted a few times. The V and J genes are TRBV7-9 and TRBJ1-1; TRBD1 is a possible D gene (6 bases). V shed 1 base and J shed 8 bases, with 17 bases lying between them. The CDR3 runs 15 residues. Germline loops: CDR1 SEHNR, CDR2 FQNEAQ (reference sequence). The CDR3 DNA reads as TGTGCCAGCAGCTTAGTGGATGCCGGGACACACGAAGCTTTCTTT. As protein: CASSLVDAGTHEAFF.

The V call is TRBV11-1, the J call TRBJ2-3; the D gene is possibly TRBD1 (5 bases). CDR1 and CDR2 from the germline V gene are SGHAT and FQDESV (reference sequence). The CDR3 sequence is 16 residues long. V dropped 5 bases and J dropped 0 bases, with 15 bases sitting between them. The CDR3 spells CASSPLTEKSTDTQYF. CDR3 nucleotides: TGTGCCAGCAGCCCACTGACAGAGAAGAGCACAGATACGCAGTATTTT.

This clonotype has more than one count but fewer than ten. This chain links TRBV20-1 with TRBJ2-1; D not resolved. Per the germline V gene, CDR1 is DFQATT and CDR2 is SNEGSKA (reference sequence). This CDR3 has 14 residues. V was pared by 7 bases and J by 3 bases, with 16 bases between. CDR3 sequence: CSELRSLDYNEQFF. CDR3 DNA sequence: TGCAGTGAGCTCAGGTCCCTGGACTACAATGAGCAGTTCTTC.

This clonotype showed up just a few times. CDR3 nucleotides: TGCGCCAGCAGCCAATACCCCTCCGGGGTGAATGAGCAGTTCTTC. Its translation is CASSQYPSGVNEQFF. The rearrangement uses TRBV4-1 and TRBJ2-1, with a tentative D call TRBD2 (5 bases). The V end lost 2 bases, the J end lost 7 bases, and 15 bases lay between the germline ends. CDR1 is MGHRA, CDR2 YSYEKL, per germline. The CDR3 spans 15 residues.

The chain couples TRBV24-1 to TRBJ2-1, with D unresolved. The CDR3 consists of 15 residues. V gave up 3 bases and J gave up 6 bases, with 14 bases separating them. Germline V gene lookup returns CDR1 KGHDR and CDR2 SFDVKD. The CDR3 loop is CATSDPTGRRNEQFF. The CDR3 DNA reads as TGTGCCACCAGTGATCCCACCGGACGGCGCAATGAGCAGTTCTTC.

The rearrangement uses TRBV20-1 and TRBJ1-4; TRBD1 agrees at 8 bases. Germline lookup yields CDR1 DFQATT and CDR2 SNEGSKA (reference sequence). J was trimmed by 4 bases and V by 2 bases; bases with no gene match: 6. CDR3 length: 15 residues. In DNA form, the CDR3 reads TGCAGTGCTAGATCCCCCACAGGGGGTAATGAAAAACTGTTTTTT. Residues: CSARSPTGGNEKLFF.

The V gene is TRBV9, the J gene TRBJ2-3; the D gene is possibly TRBD2 (6 bases). The V and J ends lost 2 bases and 1 base respectively, with 11 bases between them. This CDR3 has 15 amino acids. Per germline, CDR1 SGDLS and CDR2 YYNGEE. For the CDR3, the DNA is TGTGCCAGCAGCGTGGCGGGGTCAGGCACAGATACGCAGTATTTT. This codes for CASSVAGSGTDTQYF.

The chain couples TRBV27 to TRBJ1-2; 11 nucleotides align to TRBD1. CDR1 is MNHEY, CDR2 SMNVEV, per germline (reference sequence). The CDR3 is made up of 15 amino acids. V gave up 4 bases and J gave up 7 bases; unmatched junction bases: 8. CDR3 in amino acids: CASSSRTGGFGGYTF. The DNA for the CDR3 is TGTGCCAGCAGTTCGAGGACAGGGGGCTTTGGTGGCTACACCTTC.

The chain recombines TRBV7-9 with TRBJ1-1; TRBD1 agrees at 7 bases. CDR1 SEHNR and CDR2 FQNEAQ come from the germline V gene (reference sequence). There are 13 residues in the CDR3. V shed 5 bases, J shed 8 bases, and the junction held 8 bases outside the gene matches. The CDR3 sequence is CASSKGTADEAFF. CDR3 DNA: TGTGCCAGCAGCAAGGGGACAGCAGACGAAGCTTTCTTT. The variable domain in full, completed from reference TRBV7-9 and TRBJ1-1, reads DTGVSQNPRHKITKRGQNVTFRCDPISEHNRLYWYRQTLGQGPEFLTYFQNEAQLEKSRLLSDRFSAERPKGSFSTLEIQRTEQGDSAMYLCASSKGTADEAFFGQGTRLTVV.

This clonotype showed up just a few times. The rearrangement uses TRBV6-6 and TRBJ2-1, with TRBD2 identical over 7 bases. Germline loops: CDR1 MNHNY, CDR2 SVGAGI (reference sequence). This CDR3 comprises 16 residues. Trimming removed 6 bases from V and 8 bases from J; junction bases left unmatched: 16. The CDR3 loop reads CASSPPVAGNEDEQFF. The CDR3, as DNA: TGTGCCAGCAGCCCTCCGGTAGCGGGCAATGAAGATGAGCAGTTCTTC.

The chain employs TRBV7-8 and TRBJ1-2; D is perhaps TRBD1 (6 bases). With 0 bases removed from V and 4 bases from J, the gap between germline ends came to 21 bases. Germline V gives CDR1 SGHVS, CDR2 FQNEAQ. This CDR3 spans 18 amino acids. This chain's CDR3 is CASSLAHRARSKAYGYTF. CDR3 DNA sequence: TGTGCCAGCAGCTTAGCACACAGGGCCCGCTCGAAGGCCTATGGCTACACCTTC.

The chain joins TRBV7-2 to TRBJ1-5; tentatively, D is TRBD1 (6 bases). Germline V gene sequence: CDR1 SGHTA, CDR2 FQGNSA. V lost 1 base and J 5 bases, leaving 12 bases between the germline ends. The CDR3 is 15 residues long. The CDR3 bases are TGTGCCAGCAGCTTAGACAGGGTATTGTATCAGCCCCAGCATTTT. This sequence encodes CASSLDRVLYQPQHF. The whole variable domain, filled in from reference TRBV7-2 and TRBJ1-5, reads GAGVSQSPSNKVTEKGKDVELRCDPISGHTALYWYRQSLGQGLEFLIYFQGNSAPDKSGLPSDRFSAERTGGSVSTLTIQRTQQEDSAVYLCASSLDRVLYQPQHFGDGTRLSIL.

CDR3 sequence reads: CASSQERGPGYTGELFF. CDR3 DNA sequence: TGCGCCAGCAGCCAAGAAAGGGGGCCAGGATACACCGGGGAGCTGTTTTTT. V is TRBV4-1 and J is TRBJ2-2; 7 bases match TRBD1. The CDR3 consists of 17 residues. V was clipped by 0 bases and J by 3 bases; unmatched bases: 7. CDR1 and CDR2 (germline): MGHRA, YSYEKL.

A few counts support this clonotype. J is TRBJ2-1 and V is TRBV24-1; 9 bases fit TRBD2. Germline values: CDR1 KGHDR, CDR2 SFDVKD. V was clipped by 1 base and J by 5 bases; unmatched bases: 5. The CDR3 runs to 16 residues. The CDR3 region has the DNA TGTGCCACCAGTGATTTCAGCGGGGGGATTAACAATGAGCAGTTCTTC. Protein: CATSDFSGGINNEQFF.

V gene TRBV7-2 combines with J gene TRBJ1-1; no definite D call. This CDR3 region has 12 residues. The ends were cut back, 3 bases at V and 9 bases at J, with 11 bases in the middle. Germline V gene data show CDR1 as SGHTA and CDR2 as FQGNSA. The CDR3 loop is CASSLGGRKAFF. The CDR3 nucleotides are TGTGCCAGCAGCTTGGGCGGACGAAAAGCTTTCTTT.

The genes are TRBV9 and TRBJ1-4; 9 bases match TRBD1. The CDR3 contains 15 residues. Trimming removed 3 bases from V and 5 bases from J; junction bases left unmatched: 5. Germline loops: CDR1 SGDLS, CDR2 YYNGEE. The CDR3 DNA reads as TGTGCCAGCAGCGACACAGGGGGCTTGAATGAAAAACTGTTTTTT. Protein sequence: CASSDTGGLNEKLFF.

In DNA, the CDR3 is TGTGCCAGCAGAACAGGGCTCTATGGCTACACCTTC. It translates to CASRTGLYGYTF. V is TRBV6-5 and J is TRBJ1-2, with D tentatively TRBD1 (6 bases). CDR1 is MNHEY, CDR2 SVGAGI, per germline. The CDR3 is 12 residues long. Trimming removed 6 bases from V and 4 bases from J, with 9 bases in between.

V and J are TRBV29-1 and TRBJ2-7; 9 bases agree with TRBD1. CDR3 length: 14 residues. Germline lookup yields CDR1 SQVTM and CDR2 ANQGSEA. The junction had 8 bases not matched to a gene; V was cut back by 7 bases and J by 1 base. CDR3 residues: CSARPGQGSYEQYF. CDR3 nucleotides: TGCAGCGCCCGTCCGGGACAGGGTTCCTACGAGCAGTACTTC.

This chain uses TRBV9 with TRBJ2-7; D remains unclear. Deletions cut 0 bases from V and 0 bases from J, with 10 bases between. This CDR3 spans 15 amino acids. Germline values: CDR1 SGDLS, CDR2 YYNGEE. CDR3 residues: CASSVGRSNSYEQYF. CDR3 in DNA: TGTGCCAGCAGCGTAGGCAGGAGCAACTCCTACGAGCAGTACTTC. Full variable domain (missing parts from reference TRBV9 and TRBJ2-7): DSGVTQTPKHLITATGQRVTLRCSPRSGDLSVYWYQQSLDQGLQFLIQYYNGEERAKGNILERFSAQQFPDLHSELNLSSLELGDSALYFCASSVGRSNSYEQYFGPGTRLTVT.

This sequence joins TRBV9 and TRBJ1-1; D is unresolved. Germline V gene sequence: CDR1 SGDLS, CDR2 YYNGEE. Trimming cost V 0 bases and J 4 bases, with 7 bases left between them. This CDR3 is 13 amino acids long. DNA for the CDR3: TGTGCCAGCAGCGTAGCCCAGATCACTGAAGCTTTCTTT. This codes for CASSVAQITEAFF.

The chain joins TRBV5-4 to TRBJ2-5; 13 nucleotides agree with TRBD2. CDR1 and CDR2 from the germline V gene are SGHNT and YYREEE (reference sequence). The CDR3 contains 18 residues. J gave up 2 bases and V 0 bases, and 7 bases lay outside the gene matches. For the CDR3, the DNA is TGTGCCAGCAGCTTGGTCGGACTAGCGGGGGCCTTACAAGAGACCCAGTACTTC. This translates into CASSLVGLAGALQETQYF.

The rearrangement joins TRBV5-1 to TRBJ1-1; D gene uncertain. V dropped 2 bases and J dropped 1 base, with 12 bases sitting between them. The CDR3 has 15 amino acids. Germline V gene data show CDR1 as SGHRS and CDR2 as YFSETQ. The CDR3 region is CASSFARPGNTEAFF. In DNA form, the CDR3 reads TGCGCCAGCAGCTTTGCCAGACCCGGGAACACTGAAGCTTTCTTT.

The chain couples TRBV29-1 to TRBJ2-7; tentatively, D is TRBD2 (5 bases). CDR1 SQVTM and CDR2 ANQGSEA come from the germline V gene. Between the trimmed V and J ends, which lost 1 base and 0 bases, there was a span of 19 bases. There are 17 residues in the CDR3. CDR3 DNA: TGCAGCGTTGAAGGAGCGGACGGACGAAAGGGCTCCTACGAGCAGTACTTC. Encoded protein: CSVEGADGRKGSYEQYF.

V gene TRBV12-3 or TRBV12-4 combines with J gene TRBJ2-5, with 10 bases fitting TRBD2. Losses at the gene ends were 5 bases for V and 11 bases for J; bases not matched to a gene: 14. CDR3 size: 15 residues. The CDR3 loop reads CASSPLAGVFSEQYF. The CDR3 DNA follows: TGTGCCAGCAGTCCCCTAGCGGGGGTATTTAGTGAGCAGTACTTC.

This clonotype was seen a few times. The rearrangement joins TRBV6-1 to TRBJ1-5, with unresolved D. V lost 0 bases and J lost 5, with 8 bases in between. Germline CDR1 reads MNHNS; CDR2 reads SASEGT. The CDR3 totals 14 residues. Written as DNA, the CDR3 is TGTGCCAGCAGTGAAGCCCAGGTCCATCAGCCCCAGCATTTT. Its translation is CASSEAQVHQPQHF.

This clonotype appeared a few times. The V call is TRBV6-2 or TRBV6-3, the J call TRBJ1-5, with a possible D match to TRBD1 (6 bases). This CDR3 comprises 13 residues. The germline gives CDR1 MNHEY, CDR2 SVGEGT. CDR3 region: CAVRQVGNQPQHF. The CDR3 DNA is TGTGCAGTCCGACAGGTAGGCAATCAGCCCCAGCATTTT.

On this clonotype itself: The junction and the germline gene differ at one end; a read error may be behind it. The genes are TRBV5-1 and TRBJ1-3, with a tentative D call TRBD1 (5 bases). This CDR3 spans 14 amino acids. CDR1 is SGHRS, CDR2 YFSETQ, per germline. CDR3 sequence (DNA): TGCGCCGGCAGCGCCAGGGTTTCCGGAAACACCATATATTTT. Translating it yields CAGSARVSGNTIYF. Full variable domain (outside the CDR3, taken from reference TRBV5-1 and TRBJ1-3): KAGVTQTPRYLIKTRGQQVTLSCSPISGHRSVSWYQQTPGQGLQFLFEYFSETQRNKGNFPGRFSGRQFSNSRSEMNVSTLELGDSALYLCAGSARVSGNTIYFGEGSWLTVV.